These 26 T cell receptor beta chains came from one sample sequenced in a study of tumor-infiltrating lymphocytes in primary liver carcinoma. A primer matching the constant region was used to make TCR beta cDNA from around 550 ng of total RNA. Researchers made the TCR beta libraries by running three nested multiplex PCR rounds with slightly modified ARM-PCR. With TRBV1-TRBV30 forward primers and a C-beta reverse primer, the first two PCR rounds were run for nine to eleven cycles each. TCRdb ran MiXCR on the multiplex PCR reads and lists one entry per CDR3 protein. The sample yields 320,000 or so distinct CDR3 sequences, 50% to 70% seen once. Blood RNA originated from unsorted whole blood, with germline DNA additionally extracted. Sequences were obtained from peripheral blood. All receptors come from a man in his forties with primary liver carcinoma and hepatitis B virus infection.

This clonotype was counted many times. The V and J genes are TRBV6-6 and TRBJ2-1; 9 bases are shared with TRBD1. V dropped 4 bases and J dropped 7; count of bases not matched to a gene: 5. This CDR3 spans 14 amino acids. CDR1 is MNHNY, CDR2 SVGAGI, per germline (reference sequence). The CDR3 is CASSSPDRGNEQFF. The CDR3 DNA follows: TGTGCCAGCAGTTCCCCCGACAGGGGGAATGAGCAGTTCTTC.

This chain uses TRBV6-1 with TRBJ2-2; TRBD2 matches at 9 bases. The germline CDR1 and CDR2 sequences are MNHNS and SASEGT. The length of the CDR3 is 17 residues. V shed 1 base and J 4 bases; nucleotides not matched to a gene: 7. The CDR3 sequence: CASSEERLAAITGELFF. The CDR3 DNA follows: TGTGCCAGCAGTGAAGAGAGACTAGCGGCTATCACCGGGGAGCTGTTTTTT.

This clonotype came up a few times. The chain couples TRBV5-1 to TRBJ1-1; TRBD1 agrees at 7 bases. J gave up 6 bases and V 1 base, and 6 bases lay outside the gene matches. The CDR3 consists of 14 residues. CDR1 is SGHRS, CDR2 YFSETQ, per germline. The CDR3 here is CASSLPQGSAEAFF. CDR3 sequence (DNA): TGCGCCAGCAGCTTGCCACAGGGGAGCGCTGAAGCTTTCTTT.

Remarks on this clonotype: Given a much more abundant clone one base away, this may be a read error. The CDR3 DNA reads as TGTGCCAGCAGCTCGACCCAGGCTAGTTGGGCAAATGAGCAGTTCTTC. Its translation is CASSSTQASWANEQFF. The V and J genes are TRBV7-8 and TRBJ2-1, with no clear D. Trimming pared 4 bases from V and 7 bases from J, leaving 20 bases between. Germline loops: CDR1 SGHVS, CDR2 FQNEAQ. CDR3 size: 16 residues.

As concerns this clonotype: The junction does not match germline at one end; this may be a read error. This chain joins TRBV6-1 and TRBJ2-5, with D perhaps matching TRBD1 (6 bases). The CDR3 runs to 13 residues. Germline loops: CDR1 MNHNS, CDR2 SASEGT. The CDR3 sequence: CVSSPDRGKTQYF. CDR3 DNA sequence: TGTGTCAGCAGTCCGGACAGAGGGAAGACCCAGTACTTC.

This clonotype was detected a few times. J is TRBJ2-1 and V is TRBV14; D is perhaps TRBD2 (6 bases). Germline V lookup: CDR1 SGHDN, CDR2 FVKESK. The CDR3 is made up of 13 amino acids. V dropped 3 bases and J dropped 6 bases, with 9 bases sitting between them. The CDR3 sequence: CASSQGLFNEQFF. The CDR3, as DNA: TGTGCCAGCAGCCAGGGACTGTTCAATGAGCAGTTCTTC.

Concerning this clonotype itself: This likely comes from a read error, as the CDR3 has no conserved phenylalanine or tryptophan at its end. The rearrangement joins TRBV29-1 to TRBJ2-3; TRBD1 agrees at 10 bases. The CDR3 sequence is 14 residues long. CDR1 is SQVTM, CDR2 ANQGSEA, per germline. DNA of the CDR3: TGCAACGTTTCCGGGACAGGGGCGTCAGATACGCAGTATTTG. It codes for CNVSGTGASDTQYL.

V is TRBV5-4 and J is TRBJ1-2; D is undetermined. Trimming removed 0 bases at V and 2 bases at J, with 11 bases between. The length of the CDR3 is 15 residues. Germline CDR1 is SGHNT and CDR2 is YYREEE (reference sequence). The CDR3 is CASSLDRGTNYGYTF. The CDR3 bases are TGTGCCAGCAGCTTGGATCGTGGCACAAACTATGGCTACACCTTC.

Points on this clonotype: This may come from a read error, since a much larger clone is one base off. The rearrangement links TRBV4-2 to TRBJ2-3, with 8 bases aligning to TRBD2. The germline CDR1 and CDR2 sequences are LGHNA and YNFKEQ. This CDR3 is 17 amino acids long. V lost 0 bases and J lost 2; bases outside the gene matches: 7. The CDR3: CASSQEVGGGTTDTQYF. CDR3 coding DNA: TGTGCCAGCAGCCAAGAGGTCGGCGGGGGGACCACAGATACGCAGTATTTT.

As concerns this clonotype: This sequence may be a read error, since a much larger clone differs from it by one base. The V gene is TRBV6-7, the J gene TRBJ2-4; possible D gene TRBD1, 6 bases. Being an ORF, TRBV6-7 has a function that is uncertain. The V end was cut by 1 base, the J end by 0 bases, with 16 bases between. The CDR3 is made up of 18 amino acids. The CDR3 loop is CASSYLRASTGAKNIQYF. The CDR3 region has the DNA TGTGCCAGCAGTTACTTGCGGGCATCGACAGGAGCCAAAAACATTCAGTACTTC.

As concerns this clonotype: This could be a read error, since a much larger clone is one nucleotide away. The CDR3 DNA reads as TGTGTCAGCAGATGGGGGAACATTCAGTACTTC. Translating it yields CVSRWGNIQYF. This chain links TRBV6-2 or TRBV6-3 with TRBJ2-4; D is perhaps TRBD1 or TRBD2 (5 bases each). This CDR3 is 11 amino acids long. CDR1 is MNHEY and CDR2 is SVGEGT in the germline V gene.

Note on this clonotype: A much larger clone is a single base away; this may be a read error. The V and J genes are TRBV6-6 and TRBJ2-7, with D hard to call. Germline V gene sequence: CDR1 MNHNY, CDR2 SVGAGI (reference sequence). The CDR3 totals 13 residues. CDR3 residues: CTSSYLSGYEQYF. The CDR3 bases are TGTACCAGCAGTTACCTTTCAGGCTACGAGCAGTACTTC.

With respect to this clonotype: Given a much more abundant clone one base away, this may be a read error. The gene calls are TRBV5-4 and TRBJ2-1, with 12 bases lining up with TRBD2. This CDR3 has 13 amino acids. The V gene's germline CDR1 is SGHNT and CDR2 YYREEE (reference sequence). J gave up 8 bases and V 9 bases, and 6 bases lay outside the gene matches. The CDR3 region is CATTSGRPDEQFF. The CDR3 nucleotides are TGTGCCACGACTAGCGGGAGACCCGATGAGCAGTTCTTC.

This rearrangement joins TRBV6-5 to TRBJ1-2, with 9 bases matching TRBD1. CDR1 is MNHEY and CDR2 is SVGAGI in the germline V gene. The CDR3 sequence is 14 residues long. The V gene end was trimmed by 6 bases and the J gene end by 4 bases; junction bases not matched to a gene: 6. The CDR3 DNA sequence: TGTGCCAGCAGCCTTCGGGGACAGGGCTATGGCTACACCTTC. Residues: CASSLRGQGYGYTF.

Notes on this clonotype: A read error may be the cause here, since a much bigger clone is one base away. The rearrangement uses TRBV12-3 or TRBV12-4 and TRBJ2-1; 8 nucleotides align to TRBD2. The CDR3 runs 15 residues. DNA of the CDR3: TGTGCCGGCAGTTCAGCGGGAGTCTCCTACAATGAGCAGTTCTTC. Translating it yields CAGSSAGVSYNEQFF.

The chain employs TRBV29-1 and TRBJ1-4; maybe TRBD1 (5 bases). Germline loops: CDR1 SQVTM, CDR2 ANQGSEA. V shed 7 bases and J shed 8 bases, with 17 bases lying between them. The CDR3 consists of 13 residues. CDR3 sequence: CSAAGRRDEKLFF. The CDR3 coding sequence is TGCAGCGCCGCCGGGAGGAGGGACGAAAAACTGTTTTTT.

Details on this clonotype: A read error is likely, as this CDR3 ends without the conserved phenylalanine or tryptophan. V is TRBV11-2 and J is TRBJ2-7, with D tentatively TRBD1 or TRBD2 (5 bases each). The CDR3 spans 16 residues. CDR1 is SGHAT, CDR2 FQNNGV, per germline. Trimming took off 9 bases at V and 3 bases at J, with 24 bases between the two ends. CDR3 DNA sequence: TGTGCCAGTAGCCCCTCCGGGACCCCCTTTAGCTACGAGCAGTACCTC. This encodes CASSPSGTPFSYEQYL.

In this sample, this clonotype turned up once. A clone one base away is much larger, so this may be a read error. The chain joins TRBV6-2 or TRBV6-3 to TRBJ2-7, with D possibly matching TRBD1 (6 bases). The germline V gene encodes CDR1 MNHEY and CDR2 SVGEGT. The CDR3 loop spans 16 amino acids. CDR3 DNA: TGTGCCAGCAGTTACTCGACGGGACAAGGCTCCTACAAGCAGTACTTC. It codes for CASSYSTGQGSYKQYF.

This clonotype appeared a few times. CDR3 amino acids: CASSRDRRAETQYF. CDR3 coding DNA: TGTGCCAGCAGCCGGGACAGGCGGGCAGAGACCCAGTACTTC. The chain uses TRBV7-9 and TRBJ2-5, with 8 bases aligning to TRBD1. J gave up 4 bases and V 5 bases, and 6 bases lay outside the gene matches. Germline V gene sequence: CDR1 SEHNR, CDR2 FQNEAQ (reference sequence). This CDR3 contains 14 residues.

The J gene is TRBJ1-1, the V gene TRBV29-1, with D unresolved. The germline CDR1 and CDR2 sequences are SQVTM and ANQGSEA. The ends were cut back, 4 bases at V and 3 bases at J, with 6 bases in the middle. The CDR3 spans 11 residues. The CDR3 protein is CSVGLHTEAFF. CDR3 nucleotides: TGCAGCGTTGGTTTGCACACTGAAGCTTTCTTT.

This clonotype has a handful of counts. At one of its ends the junction is not consistent with the germline gene, which may arise from a read error. The chain combines TRBV5-6 with TRBJ2-1; D is uncertain. In germline, CDR1 is SGHDT, CDR2 YYEEEE. CDR3 length: 12 amino acids. This chain's CDR3 is CASSLSYNGQFF. The CDR3 coding sequence is TGTGCCAGCAGCTTATCTTACAATGGGCAGTTCTTC.

The V and J genes are TRBV6-2 or TRBV6-3 and TRBJ2-1; 8 positions agree with TRBD2. Germline trimming cut 11 bases from V and 0 bases from J; bases unmatched to any gene: 9. This CDR3 is 15 amino acids long. The germline V gene has CDR1 MNHEY and CDR2 SVGEGT. The CDR3 DNA reads TGTGCCGGCGCGAGGGCGGGAGGCTCCTACAATGAGCAGTTCTTC. Translating gives CAGARAGGSYNEQFF.

As to this clonotype: This may be a read error, as it is one base from a much larger clone. Likely a read error: the CDR3 ends without its conserved phenylalanine or tryptophan. J is TRBJ2-7 and V is TRBV12-3 or TRBV12-4, with D tentatively TRBD2 (6 bases). Between the trimmed V and J ends, which lost 6 bases and 5 bases, there was a span of 20 bases. The CDR3 sequence is 15 residues long. CDR3 coding DNA: TGTGCCAGCAGCCTATCGGGGGTTGCAATCCACGAGCAGTACATC. Protein sequence: CASSLSGVAIHEQYI.

This clonotype has a count of ten or more. The rearrangement joins TRBV5-1 to TRBJ1-1; D gene ambiguous. Trimming removed 0 bases at V and 5 bases at J, with 8 bases between. This CDR3 has 13 amino acids. Germline V gene sequence: CDR1 SGHRS, CDR2 YFSETQ. The CDR3 region has the DNA TGCGCCAGCAGCTTGGTCATGGGAACTGAAGCTTTCTTT. This translates into CASSLVMGTEAFF.

The V call is TRBV5-6, the J call TRBJ2-5; TRBD1 aligns across 7 bases. Losses at the gene ends were 4 bases for V and 1 base for J; bases not matched to a gene: 10. This CDR3 is built from 16 residues. The germline CDR1 and CDR2 sequences are SGHDT and YYEEEE. The CDR3 protein is CASSLRQGVIQETQYF. Here the CDR3 DNA reads TGTGCCAGCAGCCTGAGACAGGGTGTTATCCAAGAGACCCAGTACTTC.

Turning to this clonotype: A read error may explain this, as a much larger clone is one base away. The chain is built from TRBV14 and TRBJ1-2; D possibly corresponds to TRBD1 (5 bases). The CDR3 has 15 amino acids. Germline CDR1 SGHDN, CDR2 FVKESK. CDR3 in DNA: TGTGCCAACAGCCAAACGAGGAAGCAGGGCGGCGGCTACACCTTC. Protein: CANSQTRKQGGGYTF.